These T cell receptor beta chains were read from a single sample in a study of T cell repertoires in cytomegalovirus infection. One entry per CDR3 protein, called by TCRdb with MiXCR from the reads. Of 310,000 or so distinct CDR3 sequences in the sample, around a sixth were seen once. The sample consisted of PBMCs. The receptors were sampled from a human donor in good health (CMV status not recorded). Some clones in this sample may be carry-over from other donors' samples. Each CDR3 is given with its conserved first and last residue. The order of the fields is D gene, J gene, V gene, clone size, CDR3 protein, CDR3 DNA. D genes are given only for firm matches. Clone size, where shown, is once, few, many, or a class for clones that have expanded.

TRBD1 TRBJ2-5 TRBV29-1 - CSGRQGGETQYF TGCAGCGGTAGACAGGGCGGAGAGACCCAGTACTTC
- TRBJ1-5 TRBV19 few CASRPGLSNQPQHF TGTGCCAGTAGGCCGGGTCTTAGCAATCAGCCCCAGCATTTT
TRBD1 TRBJ2-7 TRBV24-1 many CATSDSGTGWDEQYF TGTGCCACCAGTGATTCAGGGACAGGGTGGGACGAGCAGTACTTC
- TRBJ1-5 TRBV6-2/TRBV6-3 many CASNFAGYNQPQHF TGTGCCAGCAATTTTGCGGGATACAATCAGCCCCAGCATTTT
- TRBJ2-1 TRBV24-1 few CATSGPGLNEQFF TGTGCCACCAGTGGACCGGGACTCAATGAGCAGTTCTTC
- TRBJ1-5 TRBV2 - CASSVEDNQPQHF TGTGCCAGCAGTGTAGAGGACAATCAGCCCCAGCATTTT
TRBD1 TRBJ2-7 TRBV19 few CASSRDSPHEQYF TGTGCCAGTAGTAGGGACAGTCCTCACGAGCAGTACTTC
- TRBJ1-1 TRBV6-2/TRBV6-3 many CASSRGMNTEAFF TGTGCCAGCAGCCGTGGGATGAACACTGAAGCTTTCTTT
- TRBJ1-5 TRBV20-1 - CSVRYGSGGDQPQHF TGCAGTGTTAGATATGGGTCCGGTGGAGATCAGCCCCAGCATTTT
- TRBJ2-7 TRBV2 few CASSELALGQEYSSYEQYF TGTGCCAGCAGTGAATTAGCGCTCGGGCAGGAGTATTCCTCCTACGAGCAGTACTTC
- TRBJ2-5 TRBV6-6 many CASSLQGPGETQYF TGTGCCAGCAGCTTGCAGGGGCCAGGGGAGACCCAGTACTTC
TRBD2 TRBJ2-5 TRBV7-2 few CASSFAAGGIETQYF TGTGCCAGCAGCTTTGCAGCGGGGGGTATAGAGACCCAGTACTTC
TRBD1 TRBJ2-5 TRBV7-8 - CASSAEPDRGETQYF TGTGCCAGCAGCGCCGAACCCGACAGGGGAGAGACCCAGTACTTC